A selection of T cell receptor beta chains follows, all from one sample in a study of cytomegalovirus exposure and HLA in healthy donors. Sequenced by immunoSEQ multiplex PCR; TCRdb stores in-frame clones only, minus some. This table has 150,000 to 180,000 clones, 60% to 75% appearing once. The sequenced sample was PBMCs. The receptors stem from a man between 18 and 29 years old in good health and CMV-seronegative. The CDR3 runs from the conserved cysteine through the conserved F or W. A D gene is named only where the DNA matches it firmly. The size of a clone is reported for some rows only, either as once, few or many, or as a class for expanded clones.

v_call	j_call	d_call	clone_size	cdr3_nt	cdr3_aa
TRBV5-1	TRBJ2-5	TRBD1	.	TGCGCCAGCAGCTTGGCCGGGACAGGGGGAGAGACCCAGTACTTC	CASSLAGTGGETQYF
TRBV5-1	TRBJ2-1	TRBD1	few	TGCGCCAGCAGCTTCGGACAGGGCTACTACAATGAGCAGTTCTTC	CASSFGQGYYNEQFF
TRBV4-3	TRBJ2-7	TRBD2	.	TGCGCCAGCAGCCAAGCGATACTAGCGGGGGGGAGGGACGAGCAGTACTTC	CASSQAILAGGRDEQYF
TRBV5-1	TRBJ2-3	TRBD2	few	TGCGCCAGCAGCTCCCGACTAGCGGGGGGGCCGGATACGCAGTATTTT	CASSSRLAGGPDTQYF
TRBV6-5	TRBJ1-1	TRBD1	few	TGTGCCAGCAGCTGGACAGGGGTGAACACTGAAGCTTTCTTT	CASSWTGVNTEAFF
TRBV5-1	TRBJ2-1	TRBD2	few	TGCGCCAGCTGCGGAAGGGAGGGTGGTGAGCAGTTCTTC	CASCGREGGEQFF
TRBV6-5	TRBJ2-7	.	.	TGTGCCAGCAGTTACTCGCAGGGCTCCTACGAGCAGTACTTC	CASSYSQGSYEQYF
TRBV6-1	TRBJ2-5	TRBD1	.	TGTGCCAGCAGGTTGACAGGGGGCGCAGAGACCCAGTACTTC	CASRLTGGAETQYF
TRBV19	TRBJ1-5	.	.	TGTGCCAGTAGTATAATAGGTGGTAGCAGCAATCAGCCCCAGCATTTT	CASSIIGGSSNQPQHF
TRBV30	TRBJ1-6	.	.	TGTGCCTGGACCACAGGGAGTTCACCCCTCCACTTT	CAWTTGSSPLHF
TRBV7-6	TRBJ2-3	.	few	TGTGCCAGCACCGTCGACGGACTACTTGAGGATACGCAGTATTTT	CASTVDGLLEDTQYF
TRBV4-1	TRBJ1-5	TRBD1	.	TGCGCCAGCAGCCCAGGTTCCGGGACAGATAGCAATCAGCCCCAGCATTTT	CASSPGSGTDSNQPQHF
TRBV29-1	TRBJ1-6	.	.	TGCAGCGTTGCGGAGGGTAAAAATAATTCACCCCTCCACTTT	CSVAEGKNNSPLHF
TRBV6-4	TRBJ2-3	.	.	TGTGCCAGCAGTTTATCGGGTCACGCCACAGATACGCAGTATTTT	CASSLSGHATDTQYF
TRBV4-2	TRBJ2-1	TRBD1	.	TGTGCCAGCAGCCGAACGACTACAGGGGGCTGGTCCTACAATGAGCAGTTCTTC	CASSRTTTGGWSYNEQFF
TRBV5-4	TRBJ1-2	TRBD1	.	TGTGCCAGCAGCTCCACAGGGGTCGGCTATGGCTACACCTTC	CASSSTGVGYGYTF
TRBV19	TRBJ2-6	TRBD1	.	TGTGCCAGTAGCCGACAGGGGGTCAGGTCTGGGGCCAACGTCCTGACTTTC	CASSRQGVRSGANVLTF
TRBV7-2	TRBJ1-2	.	.	TGTGCCAGCAGCTTAGCGCCCGGAGTTAACTATGGCTACACCTTC	CASSLAPGVNYGYTF
TRBV5-1	TRBJ2-3	.	.	TGCGCCAGCAGCTCCTCGGGCAGGGAAGGCGATACGCAGTATTTT	CASSSSGREGDTQYF